Shown below are 27 T cell receptor beta chains from a single sample sequenced in a study of shared clonotypes between healthy human individuals (dated by TCRdb to between 2020 and 2021). CD8 naive samples were obtained by positive selection for CCR7 among CD45RO-negative cells, yielding a CD45RA+CCR7+ population from which TemRA cells were excluded. The library was produced with the immunoSEQ multiplex PCR assay. In its TCRdb copy, this immuneACCESS table keeps in-frame sequences only and misses some clones. Where compared with another copy, unresolved V genes explain less than half of these, and the others have no known cause. The sample contains 660,000 or so clones, approximately 96% of them found a single time. Less than 0.13% of the sample goes to the ten largest clones. Sequenced material: naive CD8+ T cells sorted from blood. The sample's cell subset or site label is to be understood as: CD45RA+CCR7+. These receptors were collected from a woman in her 30s in good health.

V usage is TRBV28 and J usage is TRBJ1-5; no clear D. The germline V and J ends were trimmed by 3 bases and 3 bases, with 18 bases remaining between them. The CDR3 is 17 residues long. CDR1 MDHEN and CDR2 SYDVKM come from the germline V gene. The CDR3 sequence is CASSFRSTYTPNQPQHF. CDR3 DNA: TGTGCCAGCAGTTTCAGATCTACCTATACACCCAATCAGCCCCAGCATTTT.

As for this clone: The sample has other DNA sequences that encode this CDR3 too. J is TRBJ1-1 and V is TRBV7-9; no reliable D call. Germline assignment: CDR1 SEHNR and CDR2 FQNEAQ (reference sequence). Trimming cost V 4 bases and J 2 bases, with 2 bases left between them. CDR3 length: 11 residues. CDR3 nucleotides: TGTGCCAGCAGCTCCAACACTGAAGCTTTCTTT. This encodes CASSSNTEAFF.

This chain uses TRBV10-2 with TRBJ2-2; 12 nucleotides agree with TRBD2. Germline CDR1 and CDR2: WSHSY and SAAADI. After removal of 3 bases from V and 4 bases from J, the junction contained 6 bases not matched to a gene. This CDR3 has 17 amino acids. DNA of the CDR3: TGCGCCAGCAGTGATCTACTAGCGGGAGGCTTCACCGGGGAGCTGTTTTTT. This encodes CASSDLLAGGFTGELFF.

The chain joins TRBV10-1 to TRBJ2-3; weak D call: TRBD1 (6 bases). The germline gives CDR1 WNHNN, CDR2 SYGVQD (reference sequence). The CDR3 extends over 15 amino acids. V lost 6 bases and J lost 0, with 13 bases in between. The CDR3 sequence is CASSSGTTSTDTQYF. DNA for the CDR3: TGCGCCAGCAGCTCCGGGACAACTAGCACAGATACGCAGTATTTT.

The V gene is TRBV10-3, the J gene TRBJ2-1; 9 nucleotides align to TRBD2. Per the germline V gene, CDR1 is ENHRY and CDR2 is SYGVKD. Trimming took 7 bases from V and 8 from J; bases not matched to a gene: 12. The CDR3 covers 15 residues. The CDR3: CAIKVLGGRVDEQFF. CDR3 in DNA: TGTGCCATCAAGGTCCTTGGCGGGAGGGTGGATGAGCAGTTCTTC.

The rearrangement joins TRBV15 to TRBJ2-1; 8 bases fit TRBD2. V gave up 3 bases and J gave up 5 bases; unmatched junction bases: 6. The CDR3 sequence is 15 residues long. CDR1 and CDR2 from the germline V gene are LNHNV and YYDKDF (reference sequence). The CDR3 DNA reads as TGTGCCACCAGCAGCGGTCTAGCGGGCAACAATGAGCAGTTCTTC. Protein sequence: CATSSGLAGNNEQFF.

V gene TRBV11-2 combines with J gene TRBJ2-2; TRBD2 aligns across 14 bases. Germline V lookup: CDR1 SGHAT, CDR2 FQNNGV. The CDR3 loop spans 19 amino acids. V dropped 1 base and J dropped 2; count of bases not matched to a gene: 6. The CDR3 DNA is TGTGCCAGCAGCTTAGCAGGACTAGCGGGAGGTTTTAACACCGGGGAGCTGTTTTTT. The encoded protein is CASSLAGLAGGFNTGELFF.

The chain recombines TRBV9 with TRBJ2-3; D unresolved. The CDR3 has 15 residues. Germline V lookup: CDR1 SGDLS, CDR2 YYNGEE. Trimming took 0 bases from V and 0 from J, leaving 8 bases between them. The CDR3 coding sequence is TGTGCCAGCAGCGTAGCATACTCTAGCACAGATACGCAGTATTTT. This codes for CASSVAYSSTDTQYF.

The V call is TRBV7-9, the J call TRBJ2-5; D possibly corresponds to TRBD2 (5 bases). The CDR3 is 18 amino acids. Per the germline V gene, CDR1 is SEHNR and CDR2 is FQNEAQ (reference sequence). V was clipped by 7 bases and J by 2 bases, with 26 bases between them. The CDR3 coding sequence is TGTGCCAGCACCTACCCCCGTCGTTCAGCGGTAGAGCAAGAGACCCAGTACTTC. This translates into CASTYPRRSAVEQETQYF.

The chain employs TRBV11-2 and TRBJ2-2; possibly TRBD2 for D (5 bases). V lost 5 bases to trimming and J lost 0 bases, with 19 bases between them. The CDR3 sequence is 18 residues long. Per germline, CDR1 SGHAT and CDR2 FQNNGV. As DNA, the CDR3 is TGTGCCAGCAGCCCTAGCCGCCTAGCAGAAGCGAACACCGGGGAGCTGTTTTTT. Translation: CASSPSRLAEANTGELFF.

The chain recombines TRBV28 with TRBJ2-1; D might be TRBD2 (6 bases). CDR1 and CDR2 from the germline V gene are MDHEN and SYDVKM. Trimming stripped 6 bases from V and 0 bases from J, with 9 bases between. This CDR3 has 14 residues. CDR3 DNA sequence: TGTGCCAGCAGGGGGGACTCCTCCTACAATGAGCAGTTCTTC. As protein: CASRGDSSYNEQFF.

V is TRBV13 and J is TRBJ2-3; the D is unclear. Per germline, CDR1 PRHDT and CDR2 FYEKMQ (reference sequence). CDR3 length: 15 residues. Between the trimmed V and J ends, which lost 4 bases and 0 bases, there was a span of 11 bases. The CDR3, as DNA: TGTGCCAGCAGCTATACCCTCCAAAGCACAGATACGCAGTATTTT. Translation gives CASSYTLQSTDTQYF.

Note on this clone: The same CDR3 can be traced to other DNA sequences in this sample. The chain couples TRBV19 to TRBJ2-1, with unresolved D. Germline assignment: CDR1 LNHDA and CDR2 SQIVND (reference sequence). The V and J ends lost 6 bases and 0 bases respectively, with 3 bases between them. This CDR3 has 12 residues. The CDR3 here is CASSDSYNEQFF. The CDR3 nucleotides read TGTGCCAGTAGCGACTCCTACAATGAGCAGTTCTTC.

The chain carries TRBV5-1 and TRBJ1-1; D remains unclear. Per the germline V gene, CDR1 is SGHRS and CDR2 is YFSETQ. V lost 0 bases and J 0 bases, leaving 9 bases between the germline ends. CDR3 length: 15 amino acids. CDR3 in amino acids: CASSLAGPMNTEAFF. The DNA for the CDR3 is TGCGCCAGCAGCTTGGCCGGGCCTATGAACACTGAAGCTTTCTTT.

The chain joins TRBV29-1 to TRBJ2-5, with D perhaps matching TRBD1 (5 bases). Judging by the DNA end, TRBJ2-7 fits better; the J call may be wrong. CDR1 and CDR2 (germline): SQVTM, ANQGSEA. The CDR3 spans 12 residues. The CDR3 here is CSVILGDYEQYF. CDR3 sequence (DNA): TGCAGCGTTATCCTAGGGGACTACGAGCAGTACTTC.

V is TRBV15 and J is TRBJ2-2, with D unresolved. Between the trimmed V and J ends, which lost 4 bases and 5 bases, there was a span of 2 bases. CDR3 length: 11 amino acids. Germline lookup yields CDR1 LNHNV and CDR2 YYDKDF (reference sequence). The CDR3 sequence: CATSTTGELFF. The CDR3 DNA follows: TGTGCCACCAGCACGACCGGGGAGCTGTTTTTT.

In DNA form, the CDR3 reads TGTGCCAGCAGCTTAATAGGGACTGGCTCTGGGGCCAACGTCCTGACTTTC. Its protein product is CASSLIGTGSGANVLTF. The chain combines TRBV7-3 with TRBJ2-6; tentative D call: TRBD2 (6 bases). Trimming shortened V by 1 base and J by 0 bases, and 10 bases separated the two germline ends. Germline V gene data show CDR1 as SGHTA and CDR2 as FQGTGA. The CDR3 totals 17 residues.

The V gene is TRBV21-1, the J gene TRBJ2-5; no DNA check was done on the table's D call, TRBD1. TRBV21-1 is tagged as a pseudogene. This CDR3 has 10 amino acids. Here the CDR3 DNA reads TGTGCCAGGTACGACACGACCCAGTACTTC. Translating it yields CARYDTTQYF.

The rearrangement joins TRBV6-5 to TRBJ2-1; the match to TRBD2 covers 13 bases. The CDR3 totals 15 residues. With 6 bases clipped from V and 7 bases from J, the junction kept 6 bases outside the gene matches. CDR1 and CDR2 from the germline V gene are MNHEY and SVGAGI. The CDR3, as DNA: TGTGCCAGCAGCCAACTAGCGGGAGGGTTTAATGAGCAGTTCTTC. Amino acids: CASSQLAGGFNEQFF.

CDR3 residues: CASSPRQGGSYEQYF. CDR3 nucleotide sequence: TGTGCCAGCAGTCCTCGACAGGGGGGGTCCTACGAGCAGTACTTC. The chain is built from TRBV5-6 and TRBJ2-7; TRBD1 aligns across 9 bases. CDR1 is SGHDT, CDR2 YYEEEE, per germline. This CDR3 comprises 15 residues. J gave up 1 base and V 5 bases, and 7 bases lay outside the gene matches.

The chain has TRBV6-1 and TRBJ1-3, with TRBD1 identical over 9 bases. CDR1 MNHNS and CDR2 SASEGT come from the germline V gene. The CDR3 length is 20 residues. With 4 bases clipped from V and 6 bases from J, the junction kept 22 bases outside the gene matches. Written as DNA, the CDR3 is TGTGCCAGCAGTGCCGCCGCCGGGACAGGGTCGTTTGCGGTGGCAAACACCATATATTTT. Protein product: CASSAAAGTGSFAVANTIYF.

Points on this clone: At one end, the junction sequence differs from germline, possibly due to a read error. This chain's CDR3 is CASNLGTSGPGDEQFF. The DNA of the CDR3 is TGTGCCAGCAACTTAGGGACTAGCGGACCCGGGGATGAGCAGTTCTTC. The chain carries TRBV13 and TRBJ2-1; 11 nucleotides line up with TRBD2. This CDR3 has 16 amino acids. Germline loops: CDR1 PRHDT, CDR2 FYEKMQ (reference sequence).

Here the CDR3 DNA reads TGTGCCAGTAGTATAGAAGGGACAGGGGGCGACTATGGCTACACCTTC. Amino acid sequence: CASSIEGTGGDYGYTF. V is TRBV19 and J is TRBJ1-2, with TRBD1 matching over 12 bases. The CDR3 covers 16 residues. In germline, CDR1 is LNHDA, CDR2 SQIVND (reference sequence). V gave up 0 bases and J gave up 3 bases; unmatched junction bases: 2.

This chain connects TRBV2 to TRBJ2-7, with 9 bases lining up with TRBD1. With 10 bases clipped from V and 7 bases from J, the junction kept 17 bases outside the gene matches. In germline, CDR1 is SNHLY, CDR2 FYNNEI. The CDR3 has 15 amino acids. The CDR3 bases are TGTGCCATCACCCCCCCCGGGACAGGGCTTGAAGAGCAGTACTTC. Residues: CAITPPGTGLEEQYF.

CDR3 residues: CASSPPLSYEQYF. CDR3 DNA sequence: TGTGCCAGTAGTCCTCCCCTCTCCTACGAGCAGTACTTC. The chain uses TRBV19 and TRBJ2-7; D gene uncertain. The CDR3 has 13 amino acids. The V gene lost 5 bases and the J gene lost 0 bases, with 8 bases spanning the gap. Germline values: CDR1 LNHDA, CDR2 SQIVND (reference sequence).

This clone was recorded once. This rearrangement joins TRBV19 to TRBJ2-7; maybe TRBD2 (5 bases). CDR1 and CDR2 (germline): LNHDA, SQIVND (reference sequence). This CDR3 has 11 amino acids. Deletions cut 11 bases from V and 9 bases from J, with 17 bases between. The CDR3 here is CAVAGRGGQYF. The CDR3 coding sequence is TGTGCCGTCGCCGGCCGAGGAGGGCAGTACTTC.

CDR3 coding DNA: TGTGCCAGCAGTGAAGCCTTACCGACATCGGCGGGGGCTTTCTTT. Translation gives CASSEALPTSAGAFF. This chain uses TRBV2 with TRBJ1-1; D unresolved. This CDR3 is built from 15 residues. CDR1 and CDR2 (germline): SNHLY, FYNNEI. The V gene lost 0 bases and the J gene lost 11 bases, with 19 bases spanning the gap. The full variable domain, its missing parts supplied by reference TRBV2 and TRBJ1-1, is EPEVTQTPSHQVTQMGQEVILRCVPISNHLYFYWYRQILGQKVEFLVSFYNNEISEKSEIFDDQFSVERPDGSNFTLKIRSTKLEDSAMYFCASSEALPTSAGAFFGQGTRLTVV.